This TCR beta chain appears in the sequencing data of a study of blood T cell repertoires in COVID-19. Study in general: Material from acute and convalescent COVID-19 was sourced from the United States, Italy and Spain. T cells, B-cell-depleted T cells, or PBMCs provided the cDNA or gDNA that served as material.

The V gene end was trimmed by 5 bases and the J gene end by 1 base; junction bases not matched to a gene: 4. Germline-derived CDR1 and CDR2 are GTSNPN and SVGIG (reference sequence). The CDR3 spans 13 residues. In the study's own analysis: Estimated nucleated cell counts came from reference gene primer amplification. TCRdb's table, derived via immunoSEQ multiplex PCR, lists solely in-frame clones and lacks some. Clone size and the V and J calls come from that table; the DNA yielded D and trimming. The sample contains approximately 300,000 clones, 75% to 95% of which appear only once. Sequencing input: peripheral blood. V is TRBV30 and J is TRBJ2-5; TRBD1 aligns across 7 bases. This sequence was found in a woman in her thirties with COVID-19, enrolled during active disease. The CDR3 region has the DNA TGTGCCTGGTTCCGACAGGGCCAAGAGACCCAGTACTTC. This encodes CAWFRQGQETQYF.